Below, 17 T cell receptor beta chains from the same sample are listed, as sequenced in a study of identical twins. MiXCR was run by TCRdb on the 5' RACE reads, yielding one entry per CDR3 protein. The sample lists more than 400,000 distinct CDR3 sequences, 12% to 15% seen once, with 0.44% in the top ten. These data were also filed under a second study, of yellow fever vaccine responses in identical twins.

The source material was CD4+ T cells sorted from blood. These receptors all come from a woman aged 18-30 years in good health.

The chain has TRBV11-2 and TRBJ2-5; D may correspond to TRBD1 or TRBD2 (5 bases each). The germline V and J ends were trimmed by 0 bases and 5 bases, with 16 bases remaining between them. Germline V gene sequence: CDR1 SGHAT, CDR2 FQNNGV. The CDR3 loop spans 16 amino acids. CDR3: CASSLDRGAWGETQYF. CDR3 nucleotide sequence: TGTGCCAGCAGCTTAGATCGAGGGGCATGGGGCGAGACCCAGTACTTC.

The V gene is TRBV5-1, the J gene TRBJ1-1; D unclear. CDR3 size: 12 residues. V was clipped by 4 bases and J by 1 base, with 5 bases between them. Germline lookup yields CDR1 SGHRS and CDR2 YFSETQ. The CDR3 reads CASSVGNTEAFF. In DNA form, the CDR3 reads TGCGCCAGCAGCGTCGGGAACACTGAAGCTTTCTTT.

The chain carries TRBV20-1 and TRBJ2-1; 9 positions agree with TRBD2. This CDR3 comprises 16 residues. J was trimmed by 3 bases and V by 4 bases; bases with no gene match: 10. CDR1 and CDR2 from the germline V gene are DFQATT and SNEGSKA (reference sequence). The CDR3 loop reads CSAKGTSGRFYNEQFF. The CDR3, as DNA: TGCAGTGCTAAGGGAACTAGCGGGCGGTTCTACAATGAGCAGTTCTTC.

A few counts support this clonotype. The gene calls are TRBV11-3 and TRBJ2-7, with TRBD2 matching 7 bases. Germline V CDR1 and CDR2: SGHNT, YENEEA. Trimming removed 3 bases from V and 5 bases from J; junction bases left unmatched: 10. This CDR3 spans 15 amino acids. CDR3 DNA sequence: TGTGCCAGCAGCTTGGAACGGGGAGGGTTCGACGAGCAGTACTTC. This encodes CASSLERGGFDEQYF.

In this sample, this clonotype turned up a few times. The chain uses TRBV7-9 and TRBJ2-4, with D hard to call. This CDR3 spans 14 amino acids. CDR1 SEHNR and CDR2 FQNEAQ come from the germline V gene (reference sequence). V lost 2 bases and J lost 0, with 5 bases in between. Written as DNA, the CDR3 is TGTGCCAGCAGCTTAACGGAAGCCAAAAACATTCAGTACTTC. Amino acids: CASSLTEAKNIQYF. The variable domain in full, completed from reference TRBV7-9 and TRBJ2-4, reads DTGVSQNPRHKITKRGQNVTFRCDPISEHNRLYWYRQTLGQGPEFLTYFQNEAQLEKSRLLSDRFSAERPKGSFSTLEIQRTEQGDSAMYLCASSLTEAKNIQYFGAGTRLSVL.

This clonotype has just a few counts. The chain joins TRBV20-1 to TRBJ1-2; D is undetermined. The germline CDR1 and CDR2 sequences are DFQATT and SNEGSKA (reference sequence). V lost 1 base, J lost 6 bases, and 3 bases lay in between. The CDR3 contains 10 residues. In DNA form, the CDR3 reads TGCAGTGCTAGAGTTAATGGCTACACCTTC. It codes for CSARVNGYTF.

The chain links TRBV5-4 to TRBJ2-5, with TRBD1 matching 9 bases. The CDR3 is 16 residues long. Germline V gene sequence: CDR1 SGHNT, CDR2 YYREEE (reference sequence). Germline trimming cut 0 bases from V and 2 bases from J; bases unmatched to any gene: 5. CDR3 protein: CASSLGGTGKQETQYF. The CDR3 nucleotides read TGTGCCAGCAGCTTGGGAGGGACAGGGAAGCAAGAGACCCAGTACTTC.

This sequence joins TRBV3-1 and TRBJ2-7, with D possibly TRBD1 on 5 matching bases. The V end was cut by 1 base, the J end by 6 bases, with 7 bases between. CDR1 and CDR2 from the germline V gene are LGHDT and YNNKEL (reference sequence). The CDR3 has 12 residues. The CDR3 DNA sequence: TGTGCCAGCAGCCAAGCAGGGATCGAGCAGTACTTC. Translation: CASSQAGIEQYF.

Ten or more counts support this clonotype. The genes are TRBV28 and TRBJ2-3; D might be TRBD2 (6 bases). Trimming pared 7 bases from V and 5 bases from J, leaving 16 bases between. There are 14 residues in the CDR3. Germline V gene lookup returns CDR1 MDHEN and CDR2 SYDVKM. The CDR3 bases are TGTGCCAGCACATCGGCGGGGCCCGGAGATACGCAGTATTTT. Translated: CASTSAGPGDTQYF.

This clonotype has only a few counts. The chain has TRBV5-1 and TRBJ2-1; 12 nucleotides line up with TRBD2. With V trimmed by 3 bases and J by 5 bases, 9 bases remained unmatched. The CDR3 is 17 residues long. CDR1 and CDR2 from the germline V gene are SGHRS and YFSETQ. DNA for the CDR3: TGCGCCAGCAGCTGGAGAGCTAGCGGGGGGGCCGACAATGAGCAGTTCTTC. Translated, it gives CASSWRASGGADNEQFF.

The chain is built from TRBV7-9 and TRBJ2-3, with TRBD1 identical over 9 bases. Germline V gives CDR1 SEHNR, CDR2 FQNEAQ (reference sequence). The CDR3 extends over 16 amino acids. J was trimmed by 5 bases and V by 5 bases; bases with no gene match: 11. CDR3 in DNA: TGTGCCAGCAGCCCCACCGTGGGACAGGGAAGAGATACGCAGTATTTT. It translates to CASSPTVGQGRDTQYF.

The chain employs TRBV9 and TRBJ2-1; 13 nucleotides align to TRBD2. V shed 3 bases, J shed 9 bases, and the junction held 6 bases outside the gene matches. CDR1 and CDR2 (germline): SGDLS, YYNGEE. The CDR3 length is 15 residues. The CDR3 sequence is CASSATSGRVSEQFF. In DNA, the CDR3 is TGTGCCAGCAGCGCTACTAGCGGGAGGGTTAGTGAGCAGTTCTTC.

This clonotype was recorded many times. The chain uses TRBV12-3 or TRBV12-4 and TRBJ1-2; D gene uncertain. The CDR3 totals 13 residues. V lost 6 bases, J lost 7 bases, and 15 bases lay in between. Here the CDR3 reads CASSPQTLGGYTF. CDR3 DNA: TGTGCCAGCAGCCCCCAGACTCTCGGTGGCTACACCTTC.

This clonotype was observed a handful of times. The V gene is TRBV2, the J gene TRBJ2-1; D gene ambiguous. This CDR3 contains 11 residues. V shed 11 bases and J shed 10 bases, with 15 bases lying between them. Germline V lookup: CDR1 SNHLY, CDR2 FYNNEI. CDR3 residues: CAYSVVNEQFF. The CDR3 DNA sequence: TGTGCCTATTCCGTAGTTAACGAGCAGTTCTTC.

The sample holds a few counts of this clonotype. This chain uses TRBV6-1 with TRBJ2-2, with 7 positions matching TRBD2. The V and J ends lost 7 bases and 1 base, in that order; junction bases with no gene match: 6. The CDR3 has 15 residues. The germline gives CDR1 MNHNS, CDR2 SASEGT. CDR3 nucleotides: TGTGCCAGCAACAAAGGGGAGGGGAACACCGGGGAGCTGTTTTTT. Amino acids: CASNKGEGNTGELFF.

This clonotype was seen more than once but under ten times. The chain has TRBV20-1 and TRBJ2-5; no clear D gene. Trimming stripped 3 bases from V and 2 bases from J, with 10 bases between. The germline V gene encodes CDR1 DFQATT and CDR2 SNEGSKA (reference sequence). This CDR3 is built from 13 residues. CDR3 in DNA: TGCAGTGCTAGTCAGACGAGTCAAGAGACCCAGTACTTC. Residues: CSASQTSQETQYF.

This rearrangement joins TRBV5-1 to TRBJ2-1, with 7 bases fitting TRBD2. This CDR3 spans 14 amino acids. Trimming removed 2 bases from V and 4 bases from J; junction bases left unmatched: 3. From germline, CDR1 is SGHRS and CDR2 YFSETQ. The CDR3 reads CASSFLAAYNEQFF. The DNA for the CDR3 is TGCGCCAGCAGCTTCCTAGCGGCATACAATGAGCAGTTCTTC. Using reference TRBV5-1 and TRBJ2-1 for the parts outside the CDR3, the full variable domain is KAGVTQTPRYLIKTRGQQVTLSCSPISGHRSVSWYQQTPGQGLQFLFEYFSETQRNKGNFPGRFSGRQFSNSRSEMNVSTLELGDSALYLCASSFLAAYNEQFFGPGTRLTVL.